This T cell receptor beta chain was documented in a study of cytotoxic CD8 clonotypes in ibrutinib-treated CLL. CDR1 and CDR2 from the germline V gene are SGHVS and FNYEAQ. This CDR3 region has 17 residues. Trimming shortened V by 2 bases and J by 5 bases, and 19 bases separated the two germline ends. Repertoires were generated with immunoSEQ multiplex PCR, while TCRdb's copy carries only in-frame clones and drops some. The data hold about 49,000 clones, with roughly 76% observed a single time. This TCR came from a human donor with chronic lymphocytic leukemia. The chain has TRBV7-6 and TRBJ2-1; weak D call: TRBD1 (6 bases). This specimen was PBMCs, taken after 12 months of ibrutinib treatment. DNA for the CDR3: TGTGCCAGCAGCTTAAGTGGGGACACCACATTAAACAATGAGCAGTTCTTC. Protein product: CASSLSGDTTLNNEQFF. Based on the CDR3 plus reference TRBV7-6 and TRBJ2-1, the full variable domain is GAGVSQSPRYKVTKRGQDVALRCDPISGHVSLYWYRQALGQGPEFLTYFNYEAQQDKSGLPNDRFSAERPEGSISTLTIQRTEQRDSAMYRCASSLSGDTTLNNEQFFGPGTRLTVL.